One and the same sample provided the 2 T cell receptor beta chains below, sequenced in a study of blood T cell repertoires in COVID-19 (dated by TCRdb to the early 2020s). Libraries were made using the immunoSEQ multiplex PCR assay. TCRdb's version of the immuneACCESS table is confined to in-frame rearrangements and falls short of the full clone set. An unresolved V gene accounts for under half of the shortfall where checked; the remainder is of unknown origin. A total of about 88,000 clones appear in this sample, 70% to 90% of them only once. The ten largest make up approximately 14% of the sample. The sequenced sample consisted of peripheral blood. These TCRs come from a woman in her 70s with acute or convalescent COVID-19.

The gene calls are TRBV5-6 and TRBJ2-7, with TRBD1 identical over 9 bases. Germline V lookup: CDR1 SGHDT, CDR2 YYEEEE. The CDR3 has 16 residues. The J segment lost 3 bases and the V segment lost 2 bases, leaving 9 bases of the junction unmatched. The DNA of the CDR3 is TGTGCCAGCAGCTTCCCGACAGGGGGTATAGGCTACGAGCAGTACGTC. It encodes CASSFPTGGIGYEQYV.

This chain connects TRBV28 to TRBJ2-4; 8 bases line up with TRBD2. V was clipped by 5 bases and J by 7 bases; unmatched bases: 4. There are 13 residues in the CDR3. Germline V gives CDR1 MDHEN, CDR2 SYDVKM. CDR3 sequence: CASSLRTSNIQYF. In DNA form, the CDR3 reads TGTGCCAGCAGTCTCCGGACTAGCAACATTCAGTACTTC. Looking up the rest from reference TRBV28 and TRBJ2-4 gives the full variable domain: DVKVTQSSRYLVKRTGEKVFLECVQDMDHENMFWYRQDPGLGLRLIYFSYDVKMKEKGDIPEGYSVSREKKERFSLILESASTNQTSMYLCASSLRTSNIQYFGAGTRLSVL.